This TCR beta chain came from a study of pediatric ulcerative colitis. On this clone itself: Its antigen is unknown.

Clones were read by immunoSEQ multiplex PCR, and TCRdb kept only the in-frame ones, dropping some. Of fewer than 25,000 clones listed, about 71% are singletons. Whole-study findings and limits: Ulcerative colitis patients shared more blood-rectal clones than controls. Clonal expansions reduced rectal repertoire diversity in acute severe colitis. Two patients had blood samples with substantially reduced template counts.

CDR3 size: 13 residues. Germline CDR1 GTSNPN, CDR2 SVGIG (reference sequence). Trimming shortened V by 0 bases and J by 7 bases, and 11 bases separated the two germline ends. During colonoscopy, one to two rectal pinch biopsies were collected. Sequenced material: gut tissue. The chain couples TRBV30 to TRBJ2-3, with D uncertain. The TCR originated in a boy between 10 and 17 years old with severe ulcerative colitis. The CDR3 here is CAWSVDGANTQYF. Written as DNA, the CDR3 is TGTGCCTGGAGTGTAGATGGTGCAAATACGCAGTATTTT.